This T cell receptor beta chain was observed in a study of CD8+ T cells in alopecia areata. Sorting of CD4+ and CD8+ T cells was performed on PBMCs. cDNA serving as the sequencing template came from extracted, reverse transcribed RNA. Sequencing was performed with immunoSEQ multiplex PCR; in TCRdb, only in-frame clones are kept and a portion is missing. This sample has approximately 150,000 clones, with around 57% found just once. General study findings and limits: Higher clonality and more expanded CD8+ clones appeared in lesional than normal scalp. Besides other cells, scalp samples also yield sequences of resident alphabeta T cells from normal skin. Unlike in mice, where it was clearer, TCR sharing across patients was less clear, possibly HLA-related.

This clone was seen repeatedly, ten times or more. The antigen is unknown. With 0 bases clipped from V and 6 bases from J, the junction kept 11 bases outside the gene matches. This CDR3 is 16 amino acids long. Germline lookup yields CDR1 MNHNY and CDR2 SVGAGI (reference sequence). The genes are TRBV6-6 and TRBJ2-7; 7 positions match TRBD1. This sequence originates from a human donor in good health. Sample: CD4+ T cells sorted from blood. CDR3 DNA: TGTGCCAGCAGTTACTCGAGAGGGGGCGCATTCGCCGAGCAGTACTTC. It codes for CASSYSRGGAFAEQYF.